Listed here are 32 T cell receptor beta chains from one sample, sequenced in a study of glioma-infiltrating T cells. Using RNA template, CDR3s of TCR alpha and beta were amplified with iRepertoire arm-PCR. TCRdb used MiXCR to reprocess the multiplex PCR reads, holding one entry per CDR3 protein. The sample records 90,000 to 110,000 distinct CDR3 sequences, less than 30% being singletons. Sequences were obtained from glioma tissue, nonneoplastic brain tissue, or PBMCs (not recorded which). The source of these receptors is a human donor with low-grade glioma or glioblastoma, undergoing nonglioma brain surgery, or in good health (not recorded which).

This clonotype came up many times. The chain links TRBV15 to TRBJ2-1, with TRBD1 matching 8 bases. Germline CDR1 LNHNV, CDR2 YYDKDF (reference sequence). The CDR3 contains 14 residues. The ends lost 3 bases at V and 10 bases at J; junction bases unmatched: 8. The CDR3 coding sequence is TGTGCCACCAGCAGTGGACAGGGAACGGACGAGCAGTTCTTC. Its protein product is CATSSGQGTDEQFF.

The chain uses TRBV4-2 and TRBJ2-7, with 11 bases aligning to TRBD2. CDR3 size: 17 residues. CDR1 LGHNA and CDR2 YNFKEQ come from the germline V gene. J lost 2 bases, V lost 0 bases, and 6 bases had no gene match. The CDR3 is CASSQEDSGGAAYEQYF. CDR3 nucleotides: TGTGCCAGCAGCCAAGAAGATAGCGGGGGGGCCGCCTACGAGCAGTACTTC.

A remark on this clonotype: This may be a read error, as it is one base from a much larger clone. The chain joins TRBV2 to TRBJ2-5; TRBD1 agrees at 10 bases. Germline CDR1 SNHLY, CDR2 FYNNEI. This CDR3 comprises 16 residues. The CDR3 protein is CASSEGQGRSQGTQYF. The CDR3 coding sequence is TGTGCCAGCAGTGAGGGACAGGGGCGCTCCCAAGGGACCCAGTACTTC.

Notes on this clonotype: Possible read error: a much larger clone is one base away. CDR3 protein: CASSLDGIQSQHF. The CDR3 DNA is TGTGCCAGCAGCTTAGACGGGATTCAGTCCCAGCATTTT. This chain links TRBV7-2 with TRBJ1-5; D is unclear. The CDR3 covers 13 residues. Looked up from germline, CDR1 is SGHTA and CDR2 is FQGNSA.

The CDR3 DNA follows: TGTGCCACCAGTGATTCCCGACAGGGAACGTTACAGACCCAGTACTTC. As protein: CATSDSRQGTLQTQYF. The genes are TRBV24-1 and TRBJ2-5; 7 nucleotides align to TRBD1. J lost 6 bases, V lost 2 bases, and 11 bases had no gene match. The CDR3 has 16 amino acids. CDR1 KGHDR and CDR2 SFDVKD come from the germline V gene.

In its sample, this clonotype was seen many times. The rearrangement uses TRBV5-1 and TRBJ2-7; 7 nucleotides line up with TRBD1. The V gene end was trimmed by 2 bases and the J gene end by 2 bases; junction bases not matched to a gene: 4. Per the germline V gene, CDR1 is SGHRS and CDR2 is YFSETQ. The CDR3 totals 14 residues. CDR3 amino acids: CASSFTTGAYEQYF. In DNA, the CDR3 is TGCGCCAGCAGCTTTACTACAGGGGCCTACGAGCAGTACTTC.

The table lists this clonotype with many counts. This CDR3 reads CASSFQTGRAEAFF. CDR3 bases: TGTGCCAGCAGCTTCCAGACAGGGAGGGCTGAAGCTTTCTTT. The V and J genes are TRBV7-9 and TRBJ1-1; TRBD1 matches at 7 bases. The V gene end was trimmed by 3 bases and the J gene end by 6 bases; junction bases not matched to a gene: 7. Germline CDR1 is SEHNR and CDR2 is FQNEAQ (reference sequence). This CDR3 spans 14 amino acids.

This clonotype was seen at least ten times. The chain joins TRBV4-3 to TRBJ2-1, with D perhaps matching TRBD1 (5 bases). The CDR3 extends over 15 amino acids. V lost 3 bases, J lost 2 bases, and 11 bases lay in between. The germline V gene encodes CDR1 LGHNA and CDR2 YSLEER. CDR3 coding DNA: TGCGCCAGCAGCCAGGCTATAGGGGCCTACAATGAGCAGTTCTTC. This translates into CASSQAIGAYNEQFF.

This clonotype appeared many times. This rearrangement joins TRBV7-9 to TRBJ2-3; a weak D match, TRBD2 (5 bases). The CDR3 is 16 amino acids. Trimming pared 2 bases from V and 2 bases from J, leaving 14 bases between. The V gene's germline CDR1 is SEHNR and CDR2 FQNEAQ (reference sequence). The CDR3, as DNA: TGTGCCAGCAGCTTACGACGGGGAGTATTCACAGATACGCAGTATTTT. Translation gives CASSLRRGVFTDTQYF.

This clonotype was detected a few times. The chain has TRBV3-1 and TRBJ1-2; D might be TRBD1 (5 bases). The germline V gene encodes CDR1 LGHDT and CDR2 YNNKEL (reference sequence). V lost 4 bases, J lost 8 bases, and 17 bases lay in between. The CDR3 loop spans 14 amino acids. The chain's CDR3 is CASSPRDSTRGYTF. CDR3 sequence (DNA): TGTGCCAGCAGCCCTCGGGACTCCACGAGGGGCTACACCTTC.

V usage is TRBV9 and J usage is TRBJ1-1, with D perhaps TRBD1 (6 bases). The CDR3 runs 15 residues. Germline lookup yields CDR1 SGDLS and CDR2 YYNGEE. The V end was cut by 3 bases, the J end by 4 bases, with 16 bases between. The CDR3 coding sequence is TGTGCCAGCAGCGACGCTAGGACAGAGAGCACTGAAGCTTTCTTT. This encodes CASSDARTESTEAFF.

Of note for this clonotype: Sequence at one end of the junction differs from germline and may be a read error. The chain joins TRBV20-1 to TRBJ1-1, with TRBD1 as a possible D gene (5 bases). The germline V gene has CDR1 DFQATT and CDR2 SNEGSKA (reference sequence). CDR3 length: 11 amino acids. The CDR3 loop is CSASGTGQALF. The CDR3 coding sequence is TGCAGTGCTAGTGGGACCGGGCAAGCTTTGTTT.

The gene calls are TRBV20-1 and TRBJ2-1; D gene uncertain. The CDR3 length is 11 residues. Trimming removed 8 bases from V and 8 bases from J, with 13 bases in between. Germline CDR1 DFQATT, CDR2 SNEGSKA (reference sequence). The CDR3 here is CSTIGIYEQFF. In DNA, the CDR3 is TGCAGTACTATAGGCATCTATGAGCAGTTCTTC.

This clonotype was found many times. The CDR3 sequence: CASSIQRDTQYF. DNA for the CDR3: TGTGCCAGTAGTATACAGAGGGATACGCAGTATTTT. The gene calls are TRBV19 and TRBJ2-3; unclear D gene. The CDR3 sequence is 12 residues long. Trimming took off 2 bases at V and 6 bases at J, with 6 bases between the two ends. Germline V gene sequence: CDR1 LNHDA, CDR2 SQIVND (reference sequence).

Only a few counts were recorded for this clonotype. The chain links TRBV3-1 to TRBJ2-5; 7 bases are a match to TRBD1. Trimming cost V 8 bases and J 1 base; bases outside gene matches: 4. Per germline, CDR1 LGHDT and CDR2 YNNKEL (reference sequence). CDR3 length: 13 amino acids. The CDR3 nucleotides read TGTGCCAGCGGAAACAGGGGCCAAGAGACCCAGTACTTC. Encoded protein: CASGNRGQETQYF.

This clonotype has a handful of counts. A much more abundant neighbour one base away suggests this may be a read error. The rearrangement links TRBV29-1 to TRBJ1-1, with 9 bases aligning to TRBD1. Germline V gene data show CDR1 as SQVTM and CDR2 as ANQGSEA. CDR3 length equals 12 residues. Written as DNA, the CDR3 is TGCAGCGTTTGGGACAGGGACACTAAAGCTTTCTTT. Its protein is CSVWDRDTKAFF.

In the case of this clonotype: One end of the junction fails to match germline, which may point to a read error. The chain uses TRBV9 and TRBJ1-1; D gene unclear. In germline, CDR1 is SGDLS, CDR2 YYNGEE. The CDR3 consists of 15 residues. This CDR3 is CASRVTPTRNTEGFF. The CDR3 DNA follows: TGTGCCAGCAGAGTAACCCCCACGCGGAACACTGAAGGTTTCTTT.

On this clonotype: A much larger clone differs by one base, so this may be a read error. Here the CDR3 DNA reads TGTGCCAGCAGCATTGAATACGAGCAGTACTTC. Amino acids: CASSIEYEQYF. This sequence joins TRBV4-2 and TRBJ2-7; D call uncertain. CDR3 length: 11 residues. Germline values: CDR1 LGHNA, CDR2 YNFKEQ. The V gene lost 5 bases and the J gene lost 4 bases, with 6 bases spanning the gap.

Points on this clonotype: A clone one base away is much larger, so this may be a read error. As the CDR3 is not closed by the conserved phenylalanine or tryptophan, this likely results from a read error. This sequence joins TRBV5-1 and TRBJ1-1; D call uncertain. V shed 0 bases and J shed 3 bases, with 0 bases lying between them. The length of the CDR3 is 11 residues. The germline CDR1 and CDR2 sequences are SGHRS and YFSETQ. The CDR3 sequence: CASSLDTEAFS. The CDR3 DNA sequence: TGCGCCAGCAGCTTGGACACTGAAGCTTTCTCT.

This clonotype was observed many times. The chain recombines TRBV6-6 with TRBJ2-1; TRBD2 matches at 12 bases. V shed 0 bases and J 8 bases; nucleotides not matched to a gene: 5. The CDR3 totals 16 residues. Germline V lookup: CDR1 MNHNY, CDR2 SVGAGI (reference sequence). The CDR3 loop reads CASSYSLAGGLDEQFF. In nucleotides, the CDR3 is TGTGCCAGCAGTTACTCGCTAGCGGGAGGGCTTGATGAGCAGTTCTTC.

This clonotype was detected ten times or more. J is TRBJ2-3 and V is TRBV7-9, with D uncertain. Germline assignment: CDR1 SEHNR and CDR2 FQNEAQ (reference sequence). This CDR3 region has 12 residues. The V end was cut by 6 bases, the J end by 7 bases, with 11 bases between. CDR3 amino acids: CASRDNLNTQYF. The CDR3 DNA reads TGTGCCAGCAGGGATAATCTGAATACGCAGTATTTT.

Ten or more counts support this clonotype. This chain uses TRBV5-4 with TRBJ2-1; 7 nucleotides align to TRBD2. CDR3 length: 14 residues. Germline CDR1 SGHNT, CDR2 YYREEE (reference sequence). V was clipped by 0 bases and J by 6 bases; unmatched bases: 3. The chain's CDR3 is CASSLGGGLNEQFF. The CDR3 DNA is TGTGCCAGCAGCTTGGGCGGGGGTCTCAATGAGCAGTTCTTC.

This clonotype was found many times. The V and J genes are TRBV5-4 and TRBJ1-3; maybe TRBD1 (6 bases). In germline, CDR1 is SGHNT, CDR2 YYREEE (reference sequence). The CDR3 loop spans 15 amino acids. Trimming shortened V by 4 bases and J by 0 bases, and 11 bases separated the two germline ends. CDR3 DNA sequence: TGTGCCAGCAGCCCTGGACAGAGCTCTGGAAACACCATATATTTT. Its protein product is CASSPGQSSGNTIYF.

About this clonotype itself: A much larger clone lies one base from this, so it may be a read error. V and J are TRBV19 and TRBJ1-5; D possibly corresponds to TRBD1 (5 bases). Germline V gives CDR1 LNHDA, CDR2 SQIVND (reference sequence). CDR3 size: 15 residues. The CDR3 loop reads CPSSPRRGGDQPQHF. DNA of the CDR3: TGTCCCAGTAGTCCACGGAGGGGAGGCGATCAGCCCCAGCATTTT. Full variable domain (missing parts from reference TRBV19 and TRBJ1-5): DGGITQSPKYLFRKEGQNVTLSCEQNLNHDAMYWYRQDPGQGLRLIYYSQIVNDFQKGDIAEGYSVSREKKESFPLTVTSAQKNPTAFYLCPSSPRRGGDQPQHFGDGTRLSIL.

In the case of this clonotype: The conserved closing phenylalanine or tryptophan is absent in this CDR3, likely reflecting a read error. The chain recombines TRBV6-1 with TRBJ1-1; D gene ambiguous. The ends were cut back, 7 bases at V and 5 bases at J, with 5 bases in the middle. Germline values: CDR1 MNHNS, CDR2 SASEGT. This CDR3 spans 10 amino acids. CDR3 amino acids: CASKRTEAFI. The CDR3 DNA reads TGTGCCAGCAAGAGGACTGAAGCTTTCATC.

The V call is TRBV9, the J call TRBJ2-3; D is ambiguous. This CDR3 is 15 amino acids long. Germline loops: CDR1 SGDLS, CDR2 YYNGEE. V lost 1 base to trimming and J lost 0 bases, with 9 bases between them. The CDR3 loop reads CASSVRSTSTDTQYF. CDR3 nucleotide sequence: TGTGCCAGCAGCGTAAGGTCAACTAGCACAGATACGCAGTATTTT. Variable domain in full (rest from reference TRBV9 and TRBJ2-3): DSGVTQTPKHLITATGQRVTLRCSPRSGDLSVYWYQQSLDQGLQFLIQYYNGEERAKGNILERFSAQQFPDLHSELNLSSLELGDSALYFCASSVRSTSTDTQYFGPGTRLTVL.

This clonotype was detected ten times or more. This sequence joins TRBV4-1 and TRBJ2-7; 7 bases are shared with TRBD1. The CDR3 extends over 15 amino acids. V lost 1 base to trimming and J lost 2 bases; unmatched junction nucleotides: 5. CDR1 is MGHRA and CDR2 is YSYEKL in the germline V gene. CDR3 sequence: CASSQADRETYEQYF. The CDR3 coding sequence is TGCGCCAGCAGCCAAGCAGACAGGGAGACCTACGAGCAGTACTTC.

Comments on this clonotype: This sequence may be a read error, since a much larger clone differs from it by one base. The gene calls are TRBV29-1 and TRBJ2-3, with TRBD1 matching over 8 bases. CDR3 length equals 12 residues. Germline CDR1 reads SQVTM; CDR2 reads ANQGSEA. The chain's CDR3 is CIGQGSTDTQYF. As DNA, the CDR3 is TGCATCGGACAGGGTTCCACAGATACGCAGTATTTT.

The sample holds many counts of this clonotype. The chain is built from TRBV7-6 and TRBJ1-3, with D maybe TRBD1 (6 bases). This CDR3 has 17 amino acids. CDR1 is SGHVS and CDR2 is FNYEAQ in the germline V gene. V dropped 1 base and J dropped 2 bases, with 15 bases sitting between them. The CDR3 coding sequence is TGTGCCAGCAGCTTAGGAGGGACAATAACGGCTGGAAACACCATATATTTT. Translated, it gives CASSLGGTITAGNTIYF.

This rearrangement joins TRBV4-3 to TRBJ2-1, with TRBD1 matching over 11 bases. Germline assignment: CDR1 LGHNA and CDR2 YSLEER. The ends lost 4 bases at V and 6 bases at J; junction bases unmatched: 2. The CDR3 totals 14 residues. In DNA, the CDR3 is TGCGCCAGCAGCCGAGGGACAGGGGGCAATGAGCAGTTCTTC. Translation: CASSRGTGGNEQFF.

This sequence joins TRBV12-3 or TRBV12-4 and TRBJ1-3; D call uncertain. V lost 5 bases to trimming and J lost 0 bases, with 8 bases between them. The CDR3 loop spans 14 amino acids. CDR3 in DNA: TGTGCCAGCAGTCGGGAGGGCTCTGGAAACACCATATATTTT. Its protein is CASSREGSGNTIYF.

There are many counts of this clonotype. The chain uses TRBV27 and TRBJ1-2, with D possibly TRBD1 on 5 matching bases. Germline V gene lookup returns CDR1 MNHEY and CDR2 SMNVEV (reference sequence). CDR3 length: 15 residues. Between the trimmed V and J ends, which lost 2 bases and 2 bases, there was a span of 12 bases. The CDR3 coding sequence is TGTGCCAGCAGTTTAAATCAGGGTTCAAACTATGGCTACACCTTC. This encodes CASSLNQGSNYGYTF.